This TCR beta chain was identified in a study of cytomegalovirus exposure and HLA in healthy donors. The protocol was immunoSEQ multiplex PCR, while the TCRdb copy is restricted to in-frame clones and leaves out a portion. The sample contains 200,000 or so clones, around 84% of which appear only once. Germline assignment: CDR1 MNHEY and CDR2 SVGAGI. Deletions cut 7 bases from V and 3 bases from J, with 12 bases between. This CDR3 has 14 residues. This sequence joins TRBV6-5 and TRBJ2-2; perhaps TRBD2 as D (6 bases). Sequencing input: PBMCs. The sequence was obtained from a woman in her thirties in good health and CMV-seropositive. This chain's CDR3 is CASTGESDTGELFF. DNA of the CDR3: TGTGCCAGCACGGGGGAGTCGGACACCGGGGAGCTGTTTTTT.